This paragraph covers one TCR beta chain sequence. Antigen: not known. These data are taken from a study of CXCR3-negative and CXCR3-positive naive CD8 T cells. Study findings and constraints: The naive subsets expressed comparable surface CD5, and the authors inferred TCR strength from TRB CDR3 properties. Relative to CXCR3-negative naive cells, CXCR3-positive naive cells had more hydrophobic TRB CDR3s.

Preparation of TRB cDNA libraries relied on 5' RACE carrying UMI labels. With the 5' RACE reads reprocessed, TCRdb shows one record per CDR3 protein and no DNA. The table counts some 150,000 distinct CDR3 sequences; under 0.35% lies in the top ten. Per germline, CDR1 MNHNY and CDR2 SVGAGI (reference sequence). This CDR3 has 15 amino acids. The chain joins TRBV6-6 to TRBJ1-1. The TCR originated in a human donor in good health. Some clones in this sample may be carry-over from other donors' samples. What was sequenced was naive CXCR3+ CD8+ T cells from blood. The subset was: CD45RO-CCR7+CD27+CD95- naive CD8+ T cells expressing CXCR3 (TNR3+). This CDR3 is CASSYSRATDPEAFF.